This T cell receptor (beta chain) was profiled in a study of vaccination effects on CD4 cells after COVID-19. Background on the study: Each person got two doses of an mRNA SARS-CoV-2 vaccine, BNT162b2 or mRNA-1273.

V lost 6 bases and J 13 bases, leaving 24 bases between the germline ends. This CDR3 spans 14 amino acids. The germline V gene has CDR1 MNHEY and CDR2 SVGAGI. Only in-frame clones appear in the TCRdb table, and some are missing; sequencing was by immunoSEQ multiplex PCR. Of tens of thousands of clones in the sample, roughly 76% were seen once. Study-level points and caveats: There were few convalescent patients in the study and no early post-infection timepoints. Marked contraction was observed in infection-induced and vaccine-induced clones late after vaccination.

Viral peptide pool expansion of antigen-specific CD4+ T cells preceded sequencing in the ViraFEST assay. Researchers isolated CD4+ T cells once around 11 days of culture had elapsed. Half-medium changes using IL-2 medium occurred on days 3 and 7. As regards this clone: The antigen is undetermined.

This sample comprised CD4+ T cells from PBMCs cultured with HCoV-229E spike peptides, obtained before COVID-19 vaccination. The rearrangement uses TRBV6-5 and TRBJ1-2; D is undetermined. The receptor was isolated from a human donor who received a COVID-19 vaccine. Here the CDR3 reads CASRLASDPMVFTF. The CDR3 bases are TGTGCCAGCAGATTGGCGTCAGATCCTATGGTGTTCACCTTC.